The 30 T cell receptor beta chains below come from one sample, sequenced in a study of blood T cell repertoires in COVID-19. Measured with immunoSEQ multiplex PCR; TCRdb has only the in-frame clones, and not every one. The sample includes around 95,000 clones, 81% of them seen just once. Sequences were obtained from peripheral blood. Receptors were obtained from a woman aged 80 or over with acute or convalescent COVID-19.

The CDR3 nucleotides read TGTGCCAGTAGTTCATCACAGGGGGCTCCTGTCACTGAAGCTTTCTTT. Encoded protein: CASSSSQGAPVTEAFF. V gene TRBV19 combines with J gene TRBJ1-1, with 9 bases aligning to TRBD1. Germline CDR1 LNHDA, CDR2 SQIVND (reference sequence). CDR3 size: 16 residues. V lost 5 bases and J lost 4; bases outside the gene matches: 11.

V and J are TRBV28 and TRBJ2-3; D might be TRBD2 (6 bases). The germline V and J ends were trimmed by 2 bases and 3 bases, with 21 bases remaining between them. Germline-derived CDR1 and CDR2 are MDHEN and SYDVKM. CDR3 size: 18 residues. The CDR3 coding sequence is TGTGCCAGCAGTTTAGAAGCAAGATGGAGGGGCAGGACAGATACGCAGTATTTT. Translating gives CASSLEARWRGRTDTQYF.

This chain links TRBV6-2 or TRBV6-3 with TRBJ1-2, with no clear D. Deletions cut 4 bases from V and 4 bases from J, with 7 bases between. This CDR3 region has 12 residues. Germline assignment: CDR1 MNHEY and CDR2 SVGEGT. CDR3 sequence: CASSLSSYGYTF. In nucleotides, the CDR3 is TGTGCCAGCAGTTTGTCGAGCTATGGCTACACCTTC.

J is TRBJ1-2 and V is TRBV4-3; D might be TRBD1 (6 bases). The length of the CDR3 is 16 residues. CDR1 LGHNA and CDR2 YSLEER come from the germline V gene. V lost 1 base to trimming and J lost 2 bases, with 14 bases between them. The CDR3 DNA sequence: TGCGCCAGCAGCCAAGCCCTCCCCCAGGGGAACTATGGCTACACCTTC. It is translated as CASSQALPQGNYGYTF.

The chain carries TRBV4-1 and TRBJ1-5, with D perhaps TRBD1 (5 bases). Germline V CDR1 and CDR2: MGHRA, YSYEKL. The CDR3 extends over 16 amino acids. The V end lost 3 bases, the J end lost 7 bases, and 19 bases lay between the germline ends. The CDR3 nucleotides are TGCGCCAGCAGCCAGGACGCGGACACTGGGAGGCAGCCCCAGCATTTT. It specifies CASSQDADTGRQPQHF.

The genes are TRBV5-1 and TRBJ1-2, with D tentatively TRBD1 (6 bases). Germline V gene data show CDR1 as SGHRS and CDR2 as YFSETQ. This CDR3 comprises 16 residues. Trimming took off 0 bases at V and 6 bases at J, with 18 bases between the two ends. The CDR3 loop reads CASSLGPSQGYHGYTF. CDR3 DNA: TGCGCCAGCAGCTTGGGGCCCTCCCAGGGGTATCATGGCTACACCTTC.

Here the CDR3 reads CASSESQESPLHF. The CDR3 DNA reads as TGTGCCAGCAGTGAATCGCAGGAATCACCCCTCCACTTT. This chain links TRBV6-4 with TRBJ1-6; D is undetermined. CDR1 and CDR2 (germline): MRHNA, SNTAGT. Trimming pared 3 bases from V and 10 bases from J, leaving 10 bases between. CDR3 length: 13 residues.

The CDR3 coding sequence is TGTGCCAGTACGAGGACTAGCGGGGCGACTCAAGAGACCCAGTACTTC. Translated: CASTRTSGATQETQYF. This chain uses TRBV19 with TRBJ2-5; 12 bases are shared with TRBD2. In germline, CDR1 is LNHDA, CDR2 SQIVND (reference sequence). J lost 2 bases, V lost 7 bases, and 8 bases had no gene match. CDR3 size: 16 residues.

This chain uses TRBV5-5 with TRBJ1-5; 7 bases are shared with TRBD1. Germline assignment: CDR1 SGHKS and CDR2 YYEKEE (reference sequence). The CDR3 is 16 amino acids. Trimming took 4 bases from V and 0 from J; bases not matched to a gene: 7. CDR3 sequence reads: CASSPTGVVSNQPQHF. In nucleotides, the CDR3 is TGTGCCAGCAGCCCAACAGGGGTGGTTAGCAATCAGCCCCAGCATTTT.

CDR3 sequence reads: CASSSGQGGSGANVLTF. The CDR3 bases are TGTGCCAGCAGTTCTGGACAGGGAGGGTCTGGGGCCAACGTCCTGACTTTC. The chain is built from TRBV28 and TRBJ2-6; D may be TRBD1 (8 bases). CDR1 MDHEN and CDR2 SYDVKM come from the germline V gene. The CDR3 covers 17 residues. The V and J ends lost 4 bases and 1 base respectively, with 14 bases between them.

V and J are TRBV7-2 and TRBJ2-7, with TRBD1 matching 9 bases. V dropped 5 bases and J dropped 2; count of bases not matched to a gene: 10. From germline, CDR1 is SGHTA and CDR2 FQGNSA. The CDR3 totals 16 residues. This CDR3 reads CASSLGRGTGTYEQYF. CDR3 DNA: TGTGCCAGCAGCCTTGGGAGGGGGACAGGGACCTACGAGCAGTACTTC. Looking up the rest from reference TRBV7-2 and TRBJ2-7 gives the full variable domain: GAGVSQSPSNKVTEKGKDVELRCDPISGHTALYWYRQSLGQGLEFLIYFQGNSAPDKSGLPSDRFSAERTGGSVSTLTIQRTQQEDSAVYLCASSLGRGTGTYEQYFGPGTRLTVT.

V usage is TRBV19 and J usage is TRBJ2-1; 7 nucleotides line up with TRBD1. The CDR3 totals 16 residues. Germline V gene data show CDR1 as LNHDA and CDR2 as SQIVND (reference sequence). Trimming at V came to 1 base and at J to 3 bases, leaving 6 bases not matched to a gene. This chain's CDR3 is CASSIGTGMLYNEQFF. CDR3 bases: TGTGCCAGTAGTATAGGGACAGGAATGCTCTACAATGAGCAGTTCTTC.

The table lists this clone with a count of one. The CDR3 DNA is TGTGCCAGCAGCCTGGGACAGGGGGGATACAATTCACCCCTCCACTTT. Translating gives CASSLGQGGYNSPLHF. This chain uses TRBV2 with TRBJ1-6, with 11 bases that match TRBD1. V was pared by 6 bases and J by 7 bases, with 8 bases of the junction left unmatched. Per the germline V gene, CDR1 is SNHLY and CDR2 is FYNNEI. The CDR3 has 16 amino acids.

This chain connects TRBV5-1 to TRBJ2-1, with D perhaps matching TRBD2 (5 bases). The CDR3 loop spans 14 amino acids. Per the germline V gene, CDR1 is SGHRS and CDR2 is YFSETQ. Trimming shortened V by 0 bases and J by 7 bases, and 11 bases separated the two germline ends. CDR3 region: CASSLGDYSNEQFF. The CDR3 DNA reads as TGCGCCAGCAGCTTGGGAGACTACTCAAATGAGCAGTTCTTC.

V and J are TRBV7-2 and TRBJ1-2; 10 positions agree with TRBD1. The CDR3 contains 15 residues. V was pared by 0 bases and J by 6 bases, with 4 bases of the junction left unmatched. Per the germline V gene, CDR1 is SGHTA and CDR2 is FQGNSA. This CDR3 reads CASSLAGQGSDGYTF. The CDR3 DNA reads TGTGCCAGCAGCTTAGCGGGACAGGGGTCCGATGGCTACACCTTC.

This chain links TRBV7-9 with TRBJ1-4, with D unclear. This CDR3 has 15 amino acids. Germline values: CDR1 SEHNR, CDR2 FQNEAQ (reference sequence). V was cut by 1 base and J by 1 base, with 7 bases left in between. CDR3 residues: CASSLGEGTNEKLFF. DNA of the CDR3: TGTGCCAGCAGCTTAGGAGAGGGAACTAATGAAAAACTGTTTTTT.

The CDR3 sequence is CASSQGASNYGYTF. As DNA, the CDR3 is TGTGCCAGCAGCCAAGGGGCCTCCAACTATGGCTACACCTTC. This chain uses TRBV3-1 (or the pseudogene TRBV3-2) with TRBJ1-2, with no clear D. Germline CDR1 LGHDT, CDR2 YNNKEL (reference sequence). The CDR3 extends over 14 amino acids. Trimming removed 1 base from V and 2 bases from J, with 8 bases in between.

The chain links TRBV4-3 to TRBJ2-5; 8 bases map to TRBD2. Germline-derived CDR1 and CDR2 are LGHNA and YSLEER. The V and J ends lost 1 base and 5 bases, in that order; junction bases with no gene match: 6. The CDR3 consists of 15 residues. The CDR3 region is CASSQGISGVETQYF. CDR3 coding DNA: TGCGCCAGCAGCCAAGGAATTAGCGGGGTGGAGACCCAGTACTTC.

This clone was counted once. The rearrangement uses TRBV18 and TRBJ1-2; TRBD1 matches 8 bases. The CDR3 length is 15 residues. Trimming removed 2 bases from V and 1 base from J; junction bases left unmatched: 3. From germline, CDR1 is KGHSH and CDR2 LQKENI. This CDR3 is CASSPGDRFNYGYTF. The CDR3 DNA sequence: TGTGCCAGCTCACCAGGGGACAGGTTTAACTATGGCTACACCTTC. Full variable domain (rest looked up from reference TRBV18 and TRBJ1-2): NAGVMQNPRHLVRRRGQEARLRCSPMKGHSHVYWYRQLPEEGLKFMVYLQKENIIDESGMPKERFSAEFPKEGPSILRIQQVVRGDSAAYFCASSPGDRFNYGYTFGSGTRLTVV.

J is TRBJ2-1 and V is TRBV29-1, with a weak D call TRBD1 (5 bases). The germline V gene has CDR1 SQVTM and CDR2 ANQGSEA. Trimming pared 3 bases from V and 10 bases from J, leaving 19 bases between. This CDR3 region has 14 residues. The CDR3 nucleotides are TGCAGCGTTGAGGCCCCCAACAGGTTCGCGGAGCAGTTCTTC. As protein: CSVEAPNRFAEQFF.

V usage is TRBV7-2 and J usage is TRBJ2-7; no firm D call. CDR3 size: 12 residues. Germline V lookup: CDR1 SGHTA, CDR2 FQGNSA. V was trimmed by 5 bases and J by 2 bases, leaving 7 bases between them. The CDR3 region is CASSPTAYEQYF. In DNA, the CDR3 is TGTGCCAGCAGCCCTACCGCCTACGAGCAGTACTTC.

The gene calls are TRBV24-1 and TRBJ2-3; possible D gene TRBD2, 6 bases. The CDR3 contains 16 residues. V shed 4 bases and J shed 8 bases, with 21 bases lying between them. CDR1 is KGHDR and CDR2 is SFDVKD in the germline V gene. This chain's CDR3 is CATSDSRGGSWGTQYF. The CDR3 bases are TGTGCCACCAGTGACTCCCGGGGAGGTAGCTGGGGTACGCAGTATTTT.

The rearrangement uses TRBV7-6 and TRBJ2-1; the match to TRBD2 covers 9 bases. The CDR3 is 16 amino acids. V lost 10 bases and J lost 1; bases outside the gene matches: 11. CDR1 SGHVS and CDR2 FNYEAQ come from the germline V gene. The CDR3 DNA reads as TGTGCCACGGCTGTGCTAAGCGGGGGGTCCTACAATGAGCAGTTCTTC. This encodes CATAVLSGGSYNEQFF. Full variable domain (missing parts from reference TRBV7-6 and TRBJ2-1): GAGVSQSPRYKVTKRGQDVALRCDPISGHVSLYWYRQALGQGPEFLTYFNYEAQQDKSGLPNDRFSAERPEGSISTLTIQRTEQRDSAMYRCATAVLSGGSYNEQFFGPGTRLTVL.

Here the CDR3 reads CATTTGGGEKLFF. The CDR3 nucleotides read TGTGCCACCACGACAGGGGGCGGGGAAAAACTGTTTTTT. J is TRBJ1-4 and V is TRBV15; 10 bases are shared with TRBD1. V was pared by 7 bases and J by 8 bases, with 4 bases of the junction left unmatched. CDR1 is LNHNV and CDR2 is YYDKDF in the germline V gene (reference sequence). The CDR3 loop spans 13 amino acids.

The J gene is TRBJ2-5, the V gene TRBV7-3; 11 bases are a match to TRBD1. The J segment lost 1 base and the V segment lost 2 bases, leaving 0 bases of the junction unmatched. Germline assignment: CDR1 SGHTA and CDR2 FQGTGA. The CDR3 is made up of 15 amino acids. The CDR3 nucleotides read TGTGCCAGCAGCTTAGGGACAGGGGGCCAAGAGACCCAGTACTTC. Translated, it gives CASSLGTGGQETQYF.

The chain uses TRBV6-5 and TRBJ2-7, with 8 bases matching TRBD2. Per germline, CDR1 MNHEY and CDR2 SVGAGI. The CDR3 sequence is 14 residues long. Trimming cost V 4 bases and J 0 bases; bases outside gene matches: 2. CDR3 residues: CASSSSGGSYEQYF. Here the CDR3 DNA reads TGTGCCAGCAGTTCGAGCGGGGGCTCCTACGAGCAGTACTTC.

This clone was observed once. The gene calls are TRBV27 and TRBJ2-1; TRBD2 aligns across 9 bases. Germline V lookup: CDR1 MNHEY, CDR2 SMNVEV (reference sequence). Trimming cost V 8 bases and J 9 bases; bases outside gene matches: 17. The CDR3 runs to 16 residues. The CDR3 DNA reads as TGTGCCAGCTCCCGGTGGACGGCGGGGGGGGCCGGTGAGCAGTTCTTC. This encodes CASSRWTAGGAGEQFF.

CDR3 in DNA: TGTGCCAGCAGCCGCCCGGGACAATACTACGAGCAGTACTTC. This translates into CASSRPGQYYEQYF. The genes are TRBV5-4 and TRBJ2-7; possible D gene TRBD1, 6 bases. Deletions cut 4 bases from V and 3 bases from J, with 14 bases between. The germline CDR1 and CDR2 sequences are SGHNT and YYREEE (reference sequence). This CDR3 region has 14 residues. The complete variable domain, with remaining parts taken from reference TRBV5-4 and TRBJ2-7, reads ETGVTQSPTHLIKTRGQQVTLRCSSQSGHNTVSWYQQALGQGPQFIFQYYREEENGRGNFPPRFSGLQFPNYSSELNVNALELDDSALYLCASSRPGQYYEQYFGPGTRLTVT.

The chain uses TRBV28 and TRBJ1-4; no definite D call. Germline V lookup: CDR1 MDHEN, CDR2 SYDVKM. With 4 bases removed from V and 8 bases from J, the gap between germline ends came to 17 bases. This CDR3 region has 15 residues. The CDR3 region has the DNA TGTGCCAGCAGTTCGCCCCCCCGGGGTGGGGAAAAACTGTTTTTT. It yields the protein CASSSPPRGGEKLFF. Using reference TRBV28 and TRBJ1-4 for the parts outside the CDR3, the full variable domain is DVKVTQSSRYLVKRTGEKVFLECVQDMDHENMFWYRQDPGLGLRLIYFSYDVKMKEKGDIPEGYSVSREKKERFSLILESASTNQTSMYLCASSSPPRGGEKLFFGSGTQLSVL.

The chain links TRBV18 to TRBJ1-2, with D unresolved. Germline CDR1 KGHSH, CDR2 LQKENI. V was pared by 3 bases and J by 5 bases, with 7 bases between. CDR3 size: 12 residues. The DNA for the CDR3 is TGTGCCAGCTCACCGGGAGGGTATGGCTACACCTTC. Its protein is CASSPGGYGYTF. Based on the CDR3 plus reference TRBV18 and TRBJ1-2, the full variable domain is NAGVMQNPRHLVRRRGQEARLRCSPMKGHSHVYWYRQLPEEGLKFMVYLQKENIIDESGMPKERFSAEFPKEGPSILRIQQVVRGDSAAYFCASSPGGYGYTFGSGTRLTVV.